The present T cell receptor (beta chain) was sequenced within a study of blood T cells in healthy people across ages. The study's findings and limits: Observed TCR beta diversity per million T cells went down as age went up. This fall followed a roughly linear course with age.

Combining a sample-barcoded 5' primer with a J-beta primer mix, a second PCR ran for about 7 to 11 cycles. A tag from a template-switch adaptor with 12 random nucleotides marked each cDNA molecule. TCRdb redid the calling of the 5' RACE reads with MiXCR, one entry per CDR3 protein. The table records 1,500,000 or so distinct CDR3 sequences, roughly 60% of them present only once. This CDR3 is 13 amino acids long. The V end lost 0 bases, the J end lost 2 bases, and 7 bases lay between the germline ends. Germline lookup yields CDR1 DFQATT and CDR2 SNEGSKA (reference sequence). Peripheral blood samples of around 11 milliliters were drawn from each donor. This clonotype was counted only a few times. As yet, its antigen is unknown.

The sample taken for sequencing was blood. The chain couples TRBV20-1 to TRBJ1-2, with D hard to call. The receptor was derived from a man between 18 and 29 years old in good health. CDR3 bases: TGCAGTGCTAGAGAATGGGAAAACTATGGCTACACCTTC. It is translated as CSAREWENYGYTF.